Following are 20 T cell receptor beta chains from one sample sequenced in a study of T cell responses to AZD1222 COVID-19 vaccine. This table comes from immunoSEQ multiplex PCR, and its TCRdb copy is limited to in-frame clones, with some not included. The data contain some 90,000 clones, 70% to 90% of them singletons. The material sequenced was peripheral blood, taken on day 0 of AZD1222 vaccination. These receptors came from an adult in good health.

CDR3 sequence reads: CASSQDRTGFQPQHF. The CDR3 coding sequence is TGCGCCAGCAGCCAAGATAGGACAGGGTTTCAGCCCCAGCATTTT. This chain links TRBV4-3 with TRBJ1-5, with 8 bases aligning to TRBD1. The germline CDR1 and CDR2 sequences are LGHNA and YSLEER. The CDR3 contains 15 residues. Unmatched junction bases numbered 4, after V lost 0 bases and J lost 6 bases.

The gene calls are TRBV15 and TRBJ2-7; D not certain. CDR1 LNHNV and CDR2 YYDKDF come from the germline V gene (reference sequence). The CDR3 totals 14 residues. The V and J ends lost 0 bases and 4 bases respectively, with 10 bases between them. In nucleotides, the CDR3 is TGTGCCACCAGCAGAGATCTGACGATATACGAGCAGTACTTC. It codes for CATSRDLTIYEQYF.

This clone was found a few times. V usage is TRBV5-1 and J usage is TRBJ2-2; a weak D match, TRBD1 (5 bases). The CDR3 is 15 residues long. In germline, CDR1 is SGHRS, CDR2 YFSETQ. The V and J ends lost 4 bases and 4 bases respectively, with 14 bases between them. CDR3 protein: CASSVSGPTTGELFF. The CDR3 DNA follows: TGCGCCAGCAGCGTTTCAGGGCCCACCACCGGGGAGCTGTTTTTT.

This clone appeared a single time. This chain connects TRBV2 to TRBJ1-2, with D uncertain. The CDR3 loop spans 14 amino acids. Trimming shortened V by 2 bases and J by 4 bases, and 11 bases separated the two germline ends. Germline CDR1 is SNHLY and CDR2 is FYNNEI. CDR3 nucleotides: TGTGCCAGCAGTGAAATTAGGGTCGGCTATGGCTACACCTTC. Translation: CASSEIRVGYGYTF. The full variable domain, with the rest looked up from reference TRBV2 and TRBJ1-2, is EPEVTQTPSHQVTQMGQEVILRCVPISNHLYFYWYRQILGQKVEFLVSFYNNEISEKSEIFDDQFSVERPDGSNFTLKIRSTKLEDSAMYFCASSEIRVGYGYTFGSGTRLTVV.

This sequence joins TRBV29-1 and TRBJ2-7; D unclear. Trimming took off 3 bases at V and 2 bases at J, with 8 bases between the two ends. Germline-derived CDR1 and CDR2 are SQVTM and ANQGSEA. This CDR3 spans 12 amino acids. The CDR3 here is CSVEASTYEQYF. In DNA, the CDR3 is TGCAGCGTTGAGGCATCTACCTACGAGCAGTACTTC.

This rearrangement joins TRBV6-5 to TRBJ1-5, with TRBD1 matching 10 bases. Germline V gene sequence: CDR1 MNHEY, CDR2 SVGAGI. The CDR3 covers 14 residues. V lost 6 bases and J lost 5; bases outside the gene matches: 4. Here the CDR3 DNA reads TGTGCCAGCAGCCCCGACAGGGGGCATCAGCCCCAGCATTTT. Amino acid sequence: CASSPDRGHQPQHF.

The J gene is TRBJ2-7, the V gene TRBV7-9; D perhaps matches TRBD1 (6 bases). V was cut by 5 bases and J by 2 bases, with 13 bases left in between. This CDR3 spans 14 amino acids. Germline V gene data show CDR1 as SEHNR and CDR2 as FQNEAQ (reference sequence). CDR3 nucleotides: TGTGCCAGCAGCCCCCGACAGGTTACCTACGAGCAGTACTTC. This codes for CASSPRQVTYEQYF.

This clone has just one count. The CDR3 protein is CASEPGPPNYGYTF. The DNA for the CDR3 is TGTGCCAGTGAGCCGGGCCCCCCTAACTATGGCTACACCTTC. The chain carries TRBV19 and TRBJ1-2; D remains ambiguous. Trimming shortened V by 8 bases and J by 0 bases, and 13 bases separated the two germline ends. The CDR3 length is 14 residues. CDR1 LNHDA and CDR2 SQIVND come from the germline V gene (reference sequence). Complete variable domain (other parts from reference TRBV19 and TRBJ1-2): DGGITQSPKYLFRKEGQNVTLSCEQNLNHDAMYWYRQDPGQGLRLIYYSQIVNDFQKGDIAEGYSVSREKKESFPLTVTSAQKNPTAFYLCASEPGPPNYGYTFGSGTRLTVV.

The chain links TRBV4-1 to TRBJ2-1; 13 nucleotides line up with TRBD2. The length of the CDR3 is 18 residues. Germline CDR1 and CDR2: MGHRA and YSYEKL. Trimming removed 2 bases from V and 2 bases from J; junction bases left unmatched: 6. CDR3 sequence (DNA): TGCGCCAGCAGCCAACCCAGACTAGCGGGGGGCCCCTACAATGAGCAGTTCTTC. Amino acids: CASSQPRLAGGPYNEQFF.

The chain combines TRBV24-1 with TRBJ1-5; D is unclear. The CDR3 is made up of 14 amino acids. The V gene's germline CDR1 is KGHDR and CDR2 SFDVKD. Trimming left V 7 bases short and J 0 bases short, with 9 bases between. The CDR3 DNA reads as TGTGCCACCAGCCCGGGAAATAGCAATCAGCCCCAGCATTTT. It translates to CATSPGNSNQPQHF.

The genes are TRBV20-1 and TRBJ2-7; D remains unclear. The germline gives CDR1 DFQATT, CDR2 SNEGSKA (reference sequence). This CDR3 has 11 amino acids. With 2 bases removed from V and 4 bases from J, the gap between germline ends came to 6 bases. The CDR3 spells CSARTLYEQYF. The CDR3 coding sequence is TGCAGTGCTAGAACTTTGTACGAGCAGTACTTC.

The chain employs TRBV19 and TRBJ2-1; weak D call: TRBD2 (5 bases). Trimming removed 3 bases from V and 0 bases from J, with 9 bases in between. In germline, CDR1 is LNHDA, CDR2 SQIVND (reference sequence). This CDR3 is 15 amino acids long. CDR3 nucleotides: TGTGCCAGTAGTATCGGGATGAGCTCCTACAATGAGCAGTTCTTC. Protein: CASSIGMSSYNEQFF.

The chain carries TRBV5-1 and TRBJ2-3, with TRBD1 matching over 9 bases. The CDR3 covers 16 residues. Per the germline V gene, CDR1 is SGHRS and CDR2 is YFSETQ. The J segment lost 2 bases and the V segment lost 2 bases, leaving 6 bases of the junction unmatched. In DNA form, the CDR3 reads TGCGCCAGCAGCTTATGGGACAGGGCGCCCACAGATACGCAGTATTTT. This gives the protein CASSLWDRAPTDTQYF.

The J gene is TRBJ2-5, the V gene TRBV7-2; 12 nucleotides line up with TRBD2. From germline, CDR1 is SGHTA and CDR2 FQGNSA. CDR3 length: 15 amino acids. The J segment lost 5 bases and the V segment lost 2 bases, leaving 3 bases of the junction unmatched. CDR3 sequence: CASSLPSGGVETQYF. CDR3 bases: TGTGCCAGCAGCTTACCTAGCGGGGGGGTGGAGACCCAGTACTTC.

The chain couples TRBV6-5 to TRBJ1-2, with D uncertain. Germline V gene sequence: CDR1 MNHEY, CDR2 SVGAGI. The V gene lost 6 bases and the J gene lost 3 bases, with 8 bases spanning the gap. CDR3 size: 12 residues. The CDR3 spells CASRAGYYGYTF. The CDR3 DNA reads as TGTGCCAGCAGAGCCGGGTACTATGGCTACACCTTC.

The rearrangement joins TRBV11-1 to TRBJ2-1, with D possibly being TRBD2 (5 bases). Germline V gene lookup returns CDR1 SGHAT and CDR2 FQDESV (reference sequence). V lost 5 bases and J 0 bases, leaving 11 bases between the germline ends. The CDR3 is 15 residues long. The CDR3 region has the DNA TGTGCCAGCAGCCTGACTACTAGCTCCTACAATGAGCAGTTCTTC. Protein: CASSLTTSSYNEQFF.

The chain joins TRBV7-2 to TRBJ1-3; 10 bases agree with TRBD1. The CDR3 consists of 16 residues. Trimming cost V 5 bases and J 0 bases; bases outside gene matches: 4. The germline CDR1 and CDR2 sequences are SGHTA and FQGNSA. CDR3 sequence: CASSVGQGSSGNTIYF. CDR3 DNA: TGTGCCAGCAGCGTGGGACAGGGGAGCTCTGGAAACACCATATATTTT.

The chain couples TRBV5-1 to TRBJ2-2; possible D gene TRBD2, 7 bases. Trimming left V 6 bases short and J 4 bases short, with 19 bases between. Per the germline V gene, CDR1 is SGHRS and CDR2 is YFSETQ. The CDR3 is 16 amino acids. The CDR3 bases are TGCGCCAGCACCTATGGGGGGGCTCCGCGCACCGGGGAGCTGTTTTTT. Protein product: CASTYGGAPRTGELFF.

This chain joins TRBV9 and TRBJ2-7; 7 nucleotides agree with TRBD2. This CDR3 region has 15 residues. The germline V gene has CDR1 SGDLS and CDR2 YYNGEE. Germline trimming cut 0 bases from V and 3 bases from J; bases unmatched to any gene: 6. The CDR3 is CASSVAGTIDYEQYF. CDR3 coding DNA: TGTGCCAGCAGCGTAGCTGGGACTATCGACTACGAGCAGTACTTC.

J is TRBJ1-4 and V is TRBV27; no firm D call. The CDR3 has 14 amino acids. V lost 3 bases and J 5 bases, leaving 10 bases between the germline ends. Germline values: CDR1 MNHEY, CDR2 SMNVEV (reference sequence). CDR3 DNA: TGTGCCAGCAGTTTCCTATCTCAGAATGAAAAACTGTTTTTT. Its protein is CASSFLSQNEKLFF.